The source of this TCR beta chain is a study of blood T cell repertoires in COVID-19. Study-wide background: Italy, Spain and the United States were the sources of the convalescent and acute COVID-19 samples. Sample material is recorded as cDNA or gDNA derived from T cells, B-cell-depleted T cells, or PBMCs.

The CDR3 is made up of 13 amino acids. V lost 4 bases to trimming and J lost 4 bases; unmatched junction nucleotides: 1. Germline CDR1 is KGHDR and CDR2 is SFDVKD. Under the authors' procedure: Amplification with reference gene primers provided the estimates of nucleated cell counts. Sequenced by immunoSEQ multiplex PCR; TCRdb stores in-frame clones only, minus some. That table furnishes V, J and clone size, whereas the DNA furnished D and trimming. The sample carries 40,000 to 60,000 clones, roughly 84% recorded once. Specimen: peripheral blood. The TCR was taken from a man aged 50 or older with active COVID-19. The J gene is TRBJ2-7, the V gene TRBV24-1; 9 nucleotides agree with TRBD1. The CDR3, as DNA: TGTGCCACCAGTGAGGGACAGGGTTACGAGCAGTACTTC. It yields the protein CATSEGQGYEQYF.